The 8 T cell receptor beta chains in this list originate from one sample, sequenced in a study of vaccination and CD4 T cells after COVID-19. Treatment: roughly 10-day PBMC culture with coronavirus spike peptide pools or control peptides (ViraFEST assay). Oncomine TCR Beta short-read sequencing was applied to DNA from cultured CD4+ T cells. Each CDR3 protein gets one entry after TCRdb re-called the PCR reads with MiXCR. The profile shows some 16,000 distinct CDR3 sequences, around 47% of them singletons. These receptors' targets are unknown. The sequenced material came from CD4+ T cells from blood, cultured in vitro. Receptors were obtained from a human donor who had recovered from COVID-19.

The J gene is TRBJ2-3, the V gene TRBV7-2; D remains ambiguous. The germline V gene encodes CDR1 SGHTA and CDR2 FQGNSA. With 3 bases removed from V and 4 bases from J, the gap between germline ends came to 2 bases. The CDR3 contains 11 residues. CDR3 in amino acids: CASSFPDTQYF. The DNA of the CDR3 is TGTGCCAGCAGCTTTCCAGATACGCAGTATTTT.

V is TRBV2 and J is TRBJ2-3; D uncertain. This CDR3 spans 12 amino acids. In germline, CDR1 is SNHLY, CDR2 FYNNEI. V lost 10 bases to trimming and J lost 0 bases, with 8 bases between them. In DNA form, the CDR3 reads TGTGCCATCGAACCTAGCACAGATACGCAGTATTTT. It yields the protein CAIEPSTDTQYF.

This chain connects TRBV6-5 to TRBJ1-6, with 7 bases lining up with TRBD1. The CDR3 is 15 residues long. Germline CDR1 and CDR2: MNHEY and SVGAGI. Trimming took 2 bases from V and 7 from J; bases not matched to a gene: 5. The CDR3 DNA follows: TGTGCCAGCAGTTACGGGACAGCGAGGAATTCACCCCTCCACTTT. Its translation is CASSYGTARNSPLHF.

This clonotype was recorded a few times. This sequence joins TRBV6-5 and TRBJ1-4; D unclear. CDR1 is MNHEY and CDR2 is SVGAGI in the germline V gene. Trimming removed 2 bases at V and 5 bases at J, with 12 bases between. The length of the CDR3 is 15 residues. The CDR3 protein is CASSYGRPSNEKLFF. The DNA for the CDR3 is TGTGCCAGCAGTTACGGCAGGCCGTCGAATGAAAAACTGTTTTTT.

This chain uses TRBV6-1 with TRBJ1-4; D is ambiguous. Germline CDR1 and CDR2: MNHNS and SASEGT. This CDR3 is 13 amino acids long. V lost 5 bases, J lost 8 bases, and 12 bases lay in between. The CDR3 DNA sequence: TGTGCCAGCAGTCAAGTATACGGGGAAAAACTGTTTTTT. Its protein product is CASSQVYGEKLFF.

This clonotype was picked up a small number of times. The V and J genes are TRBV9 and TRBJ2-5; the match to TRBD2 covers 11 bases. V was pared by 0 bases and J by 4 bases, with 14 bases of the junction left unmatched. CDR3 length equals 19 residues. The germline gives CDR1 SGDLS, CDR2 YYNGEE. CDR3: CASSVGRGVAGGPGETQYF. CDR3 sequence (DNA): TGTGCCAGCAGCGTAGGTCGCGGGGTAGCGGGAGGGCCCGGAGAGACCCAGTACTTC.

In its sample, this clonotype was seen a few times. The gene calls are TRBV15 and TRBJ2-1, with D uncertain. Germline V gives CDR1 LNHNV, CDR2 YYDKDF (reference sequence). V lost 5 bases to trimming and J lost 3 bases, with 14 bases between them. This CDR3 has 15 amino acids. In DNA form, the CDR3 reads TGTGCCACCAGCCGCCAAAGGGATCTCTACAATGAGCAGTTCTTC. Its protein is CATSRQRDLYNEQFF.

This clonotype was detected a few times. This rearrangement joins TRBV20-1 to TRBJ2-7, with D unclear. The V end lost 3 bases, the J end lost 7 bases, and 7 bases lay between the germline ends. The CDR3 runs 10 residues. CDR1 and CDR2 from the germline V gene are DFQATT and SNEGSKA (reference sequence). CDR3 protein: CSASLGEQYF. CDR3 sequence (DNA): TGCAGTGCTAGTTTGGGAGAGCAGTACTTC.